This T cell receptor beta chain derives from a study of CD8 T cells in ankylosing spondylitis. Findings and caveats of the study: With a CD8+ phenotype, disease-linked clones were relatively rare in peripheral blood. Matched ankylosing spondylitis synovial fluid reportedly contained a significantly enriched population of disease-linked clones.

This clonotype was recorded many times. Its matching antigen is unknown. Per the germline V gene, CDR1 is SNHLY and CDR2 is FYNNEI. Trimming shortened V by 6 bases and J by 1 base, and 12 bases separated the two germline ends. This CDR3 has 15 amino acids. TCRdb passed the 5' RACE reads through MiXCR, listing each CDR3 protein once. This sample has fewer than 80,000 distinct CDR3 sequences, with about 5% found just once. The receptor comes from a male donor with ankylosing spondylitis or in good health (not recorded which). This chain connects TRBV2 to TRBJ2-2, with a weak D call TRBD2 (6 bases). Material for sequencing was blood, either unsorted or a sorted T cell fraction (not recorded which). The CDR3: CASRRGTGNTGELFF. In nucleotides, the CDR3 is TGTGCCAGCAGGCGGGGAACCGGGAACACCGGGGAGCTGTTTTTT.